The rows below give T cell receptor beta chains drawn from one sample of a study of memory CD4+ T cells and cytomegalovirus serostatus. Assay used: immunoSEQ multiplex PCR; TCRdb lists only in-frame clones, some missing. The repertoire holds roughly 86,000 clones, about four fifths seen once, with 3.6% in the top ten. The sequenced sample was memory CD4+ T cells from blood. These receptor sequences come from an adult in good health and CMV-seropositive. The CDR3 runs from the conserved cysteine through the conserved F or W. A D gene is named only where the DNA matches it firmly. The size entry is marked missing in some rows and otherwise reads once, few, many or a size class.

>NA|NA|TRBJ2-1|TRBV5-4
CASSLGRAGGDNEQFF
TGTGCCAGCAGCTTGGGAAGGGCCGGTGGGGACAATGAGCAGTTCTTC
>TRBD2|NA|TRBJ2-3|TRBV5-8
CATYPTSGTYDSSTDTQYF
TGTGCCACCTATCCGACTAGCGGGACCTACGATTCTAGCACAGATACGCAGTATTTT
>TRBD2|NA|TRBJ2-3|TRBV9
CASSVFLSGSGDTQYF
TGTGCCAGCAGCGTATTTCTAAGCGGGAGCGGAGATACGCAGTATTTT
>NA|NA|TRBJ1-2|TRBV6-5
CASSYRAGLDGYTF
TGTGCCAGCAGTTACCGGGCAGGGCTTGATGGCTACACCTTC
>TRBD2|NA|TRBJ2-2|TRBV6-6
CASRGTSGRAGELFF
TGTGCCAGCAGGGGGACTAGCGGGAGGGCCGGGGAGCTGTTTTTT
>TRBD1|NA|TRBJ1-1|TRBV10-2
CASSERQGGTEAFF
TGCGCCAGCAGTGAAAGACAGGGGGGCACTGAAGCTTTCTTT
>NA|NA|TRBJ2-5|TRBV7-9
CASSLGRGGSAAETQYF
TGTGCCAGCAGCTTAGGTCGAGGTGGCTCGGCGGCGGAGACCCAGTACTTC
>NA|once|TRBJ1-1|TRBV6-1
CASSVQGRGGTEAFF
TGTGCCAGCAGTGTACAGGGAAGGGGAGGCACTGAAGCTTTCTTT
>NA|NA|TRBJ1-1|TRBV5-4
CASTLLTGGGTEAFF
TGTGCCAGCACTCTCCTCACCGGGGGTGGAACTGAAGCTTTCTTT
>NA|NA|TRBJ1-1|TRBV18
CASSRAVGLGTEAFF
TGTGCCAGCTCACGGGCGGTCGGGCTCGGTACTGAAGCTTTCTTT
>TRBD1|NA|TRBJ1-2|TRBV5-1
CASSIRTGEGGYTF
TGCGCCAGCAGCATACGGACAGGGGAGGGGGGCTACACCTTC
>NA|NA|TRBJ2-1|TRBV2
CASSELLGIKFF
TGTGCCAGCAGTGAATTGCTAGGAATTAAGTTCTTC
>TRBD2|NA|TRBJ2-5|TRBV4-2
CASSQFNSGSEETQYF
TGTGCCAGCAGCCAATTTAATAGCGGGAGCGAAGAGACCCAGTACTTC
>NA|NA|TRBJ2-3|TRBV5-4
CASRFSTDPTDTQYF
TGTGCCAGCAGATTTTCTACCGATCCCACAGATACGCAGTATTTT
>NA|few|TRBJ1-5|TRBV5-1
CASSRDTNQPQHF
TGCGCCAGCAGCCGGGACACCAATCAGCCCCAGCATTTT
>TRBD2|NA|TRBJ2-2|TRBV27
CASSSLAGGVGGGNTGELFF
TGTGCCAGCAGTTCATTAGCGGGAGGCGTTGGCGGTGGAAATACCGGGGAGCTGTTTTTT
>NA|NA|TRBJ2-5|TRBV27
CASSLAGRETQYF
TGTGCCAGCAGTTTAGCGGGAAGGGAGACCCAGTACTTC
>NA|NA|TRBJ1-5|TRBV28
CASSLGGGNQPQHF
TGTGCCAGCAGTTTAGGCGGGGGCAATCAGCCCCAGCATTTT
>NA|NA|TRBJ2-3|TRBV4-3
CASSQEAITDTQYF
TGCGCCAGCAGCCAAGAAGCCATCACAGATACGCAGTATTTT
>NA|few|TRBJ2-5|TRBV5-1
CASSWDIQETQYF
TGCGCCAGCAGCTGGGACATCCAAGAGACCCAGTACTTC
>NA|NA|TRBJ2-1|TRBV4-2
CASSQETPISTFYNEQFF
TGTGCCAGCAGCCAAGAGACCCCCATCTCGACTTTCTACAATGAGCAGTTCTTC
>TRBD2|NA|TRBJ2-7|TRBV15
CATSRGGLEYEQYF
TGTGCCACCAGCAGAGGAGGACTAGAATACGAGCAGTACTTC
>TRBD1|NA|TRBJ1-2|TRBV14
CASSQDIGGRGYTF
TGTGCCAGCAGCCAAGACATAGGGGGCCGTGGCTACACCTTC
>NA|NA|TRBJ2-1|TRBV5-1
CASSPGDSYNEQFF
TGCGCCAGCAGCCCCGGAGACTCCTACAATGAGCAGTTCTTC
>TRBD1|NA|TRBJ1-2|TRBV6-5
CASSLLQGAGGYTF
TGTGCCAGCTCACTTTTACAGGGGGCCGGAGGCTACACCTTC
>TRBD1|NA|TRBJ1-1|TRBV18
CASSLGTGMNTEAFF
TGTGCCAGCTCCCTCGGGACAGGAATGAACACTGAAGCTTTCTTT
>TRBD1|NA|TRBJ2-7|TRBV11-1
CASSSRDRGYEQYF
TGTGCCAGCAGCTCCCGGGACAGGGGTTACGAGCAGTACTTC
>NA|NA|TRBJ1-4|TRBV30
CAWSRSALGRNEKLFF
TGTGCCTGGAGTAGATCGGCGTTAGGACGGAATGAAAAACTGTTTTTT
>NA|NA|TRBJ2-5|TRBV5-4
CASSADRLAVPSETQYF
TGTGCCAGCAGCGCGGATCGCTTAGCCGTTCCTTCAGAGACCCAGTACTTC
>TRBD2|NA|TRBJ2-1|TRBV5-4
CASSLAGLADNEQFF
TGTGCCAGCAGCCTTGCGGGACTAGCCGACAATGAGCAGTTCTTC
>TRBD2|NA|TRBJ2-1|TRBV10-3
CAISGGTSGSRGQFF
TGTGCCATAAGTGGTGGGACTAGCGGGTCAAGGGGGCAGTTCTTC
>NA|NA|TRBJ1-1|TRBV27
CASSLFGFGDTEAFF
TGTGCCAGCAGTTTATTCGGGTTCGGGGACACTGAAGCTTTCTTT
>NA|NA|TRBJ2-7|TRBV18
CASSPSQGNEQYF
TGTGCCAGCTCACCATCCCAGGGGAACGAGCAGTACTTC
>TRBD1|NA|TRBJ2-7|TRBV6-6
CASTPRQGGYEQYF
TGTGCCAGCACCCCGAGACAGGGTGGTTACGAGCAGTACTTC
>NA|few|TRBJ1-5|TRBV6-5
CASSYSGRDQPQHF
TGTGCCAGCAGTTACTCGGGTAGGGATCAGCCCCAGCATTTT
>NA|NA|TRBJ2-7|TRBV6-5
CASTQVRGGLQYF
TGTGCCAGCACCCAAGTCCGAGGGGGACTGCAGTACTTC
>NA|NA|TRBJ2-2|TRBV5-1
CASSEQGPTGELFF
TGCGCCAGCAGCGAACAGGGCCCCACCGGGGAGCTGTTTTTT
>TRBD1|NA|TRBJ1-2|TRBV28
CASSFGAGGYGYTF
TGTGCCAGCAGTTTCGGGGCAGGGGGCTATGGCTACACCTTC
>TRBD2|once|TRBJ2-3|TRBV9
CASSTTSAYTDTQYF
TGTGCCAGCAGCACGACTAGCGCCTACACAGATACGCAGTATTTT
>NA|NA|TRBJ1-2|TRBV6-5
CASSRQGGHGYTF
TGTGCCAGCAGCCGGCAGGGAGGACATGGCTACACCTTC
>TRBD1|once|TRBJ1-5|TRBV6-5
CASSVSGQLNQPQHF
TGTGCCAGCAGCGTATCGGGACAGCTCAATCAGCCCCAGCATTTT
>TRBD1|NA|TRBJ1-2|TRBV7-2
CASSPQGVGGYTF
TGTGCCAGCAGCCCACAGGGGGTGGGGGGCTACACCTTC
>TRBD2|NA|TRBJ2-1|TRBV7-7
CASSLGIGGRDEQFF
TGTGCTAGCAGCTTAGGGATTGGCGGGAGGGATGAGCAGTTCTTC
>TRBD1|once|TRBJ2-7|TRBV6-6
CASSSQGQGGIEQYF
TGTGCCAGCAGTTCCCAGGGACAGGGAGGAATCGAGCAGTACTTC
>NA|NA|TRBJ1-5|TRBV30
CAWSVPGNQPQHF
TGTGCCTGGAGTGTACCCGGCAATCAGCCCCAGCATTTT
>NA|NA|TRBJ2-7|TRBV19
CASSARTGNIYEQYF
TGTGCCAGTAGTGCGAGGACTGGGAATATATACGAGCAGTACTTC
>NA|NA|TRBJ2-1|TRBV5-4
CASSWGTSLSLNEQFF
TGTGCCAGCAGCTGGGGTACTAGTTTGTCCCTCAATGAGCAGTTCTTC
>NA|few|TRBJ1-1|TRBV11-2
CASSLEQGLTEAFF
TGTGCCAGCAGCTTAGAGCAGGGATTGACTGAAGCTTTCTTT
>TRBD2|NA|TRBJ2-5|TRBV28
CASSFLLASGSYETQYF
TGTGCCAGCAGTTTCCTGTTAGCTAGCGGGAGTTATGAGACCCAGTACTTC
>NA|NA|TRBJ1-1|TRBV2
CASDGRFNTEAFF
TGTGCCAGCGATGGACGTTTCAACACTGAAGCTTTCTTT
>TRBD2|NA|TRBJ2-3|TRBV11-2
CASSLMIAGGPLDTQYF
TGTGCCAGCAGCTTGATGATAGCGGGAGGGCCCTTAGATACGCAGTATTTT
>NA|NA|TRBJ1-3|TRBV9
CASSVERIYSGNTIYF
TGTGCCAGCAGCGTAGAGAGGATCTACTCTGGAAACACCATATATTTT
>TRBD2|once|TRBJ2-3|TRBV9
CASSVASGGPTDTQYF
TGTGCCAGCAGCGTAGCTTCGGGAGGGCCCACAGATACGCAGTATTTT